One and the same sample provided the 2 T cell receptor beta chains below, sequenced in a study of human T cells and chemical hapten exposure. The time point was: pre-sensitization, week 0. Treatment of the sample: therapeutic diphenylcyclopropenone sensitization with weekly scalp DPC. MiXCR, applied by TCRdb to the RACE reads, yields one record per CDR3 protein. The sample includes over 35,000 distinct CDR3 sequences, over 9.5% of them seen just once. The material sequenced was whole blood, taken in connection with sensitization to the hapten diphenylcyclopropenone (DPC). The receptors here all came from a man younger than 40 with alopecia areata. Some clones in this sample may be carry-over from other donors' samples.

The sample holds many counts of this clonotype. The V call is TRBV20-1, the J call TRBJ2-1; D is possibly TRBD1 (7 bases). The CDR3 sequence is 16 residues long. Germline V gives CDR1 DFQATT, CDR2 SNEGSKA (reference sequence). Trimming pared 5 bases from V and 0 bases from J, leaving 17 bases between. The CDR3 bases are TGCAGTGCTCCAACCGGAGGGGACAGCTCCTACAATGAGCAGTTCTTC. Its translation is CSAPTGGDSSYNEQFF.

This clonotype was detected a few times. The CDR3 nucleotides are TGTGCCAGCTCACCAGGCAGCTCCTACGAGCAGTACTTC. Its translation is CASSPGSSYEQYF. The chain uses TRBV18 and TRBJ2-7; D is unclear. CDR1 and CDR2 from the germline V gene are KGHSH and LQKENI. This CDR3 is built from 13 residues. V lost 2 bases and J 0 bases, leaving 5 bases between the germline ends.